The clone carrying this T cell receptor beta chain was seen at least ten times. This record belongs to a study of T cells in Graves' hyperthyroidism and ophthalmopathy. Amplified TCR beta CDR3 regions came from RNA transcripts. In the first-round RT-PCR of the TCR CDR3, the HTBI primer set was used. In TCRdb, the multiplex PCR reads were re-called with MiXCR into one record per CDR3 protein. The sample comprises 400,000 to 500,000 distinct CDR3 sequences, roughly 14% of which are singletons, and 13% rests with the top ten. CDR1 and CDR2 (germline): SGHVS, FQNEAQ. The CDR3 length is 16 residues. V dropped 5 bases and J dropped 5; count of bases not matched to a gene: 13.

Sample: blood. The clonotype originates from a man between 18 and 35 years old with Graves' ophthalmopathy. The chain has TRBV7-8 and TRBJ2-3; 7 positions agree with TRBD1. The CDR3 DNA follows: TGTGCCAGCAGCCACTCTAGACAGGGCTCTAAAGATACGCAGTATTTT. This codes for CASSHSRQGSKDTQYF.